This T cell receptor (beta chain) was profiled in a study of cytotoxic CD8 clonotypes in ibrutinib-treated CLL. Study-wide context: The sample average was approximately 250,000 productive templates and 85,000 to 95,000 productive rearrangements.

The assay was immunoSEQ multiplex PCR, and TCRdb's table has in-frame clones only and misses some. The sample consists of 160,000 or so clones, approximately 91% of them appearing once. This CDR3 is 16 amino acids long. J was trimmed by 5 bases and V by 2 bases; bases with no gene match: 3. Germline lookup yields CDR1 SGHNT and CDR2 YENEEA. Study-level points and caveats: Clonality, elevated at ibrutinib response, dropped back toward baseline at progression. Public clonotypes, an uncommon group, contracted or remained stable on treatment.

Notes on this clone: What it recognizes is unknown.

The TCR comes from a human donor with chronic lymphocytic leukemia. The material was PBMCs, obtained at disease progression, from a patient treated with ibrutinib. The chain employs TRBV11-3 and TRBJ2-2; 12 bases align to TRBD2. The CDR3 loop is CASSLLAGGRTGELFF. The DNA of the CDR3 is TGTGCCAGCAGCTTACTAGCGGGAGGGCGTACCGGGGAGCTGTTTTTT. Using reference TRBV11-3 and TRBJ2-2 for the parts outside the CDR3, the full variable domain is EAGVVQSPRYKIIEKKQPVAFWCNPISGHNTLYWYLQNLGQGPELLIRYENEEAVDDSQLPKDRFSAERLKGVDSTLKIQPAELGDSAVYLCASSLLAGGRTGELFFGEGSRLTVL.